This T cell receptor (beta chain) was found in a study of CD8 T cells in ankylosing spondylitis. Germline assignment: CDR1 WSHSY and CDR2 SAAADI. CDR3 length: 14 residues. Comments on this clonotype: Its antigen is unknown. The junction shows a germline mismatch at one end, possibly a read error.

Whole-study findings and limits: Typical of ankylosing spondylitis blood, it appeared, was a TCR beta motif of under 10 highly homologous variants. Previous work reported some of these motif variants in the synovial fluid and blood of reactive arthritis. Significant enrichment of disease-linked clones was reported in matched ankylosing spondylitis synovial fluid.

From the 5' RACE reads, TCRdb called clonotypes with MiXCR, one entry per CDR3 protein. The table has hundreds of thousands of distinct CDR3 sequences, about 18% seen once. The sequence came from a male donor with ankylosing spondylitis. The sample consisted of blood, either unsorted or a sorted T cell fraction (not recorded which). The J gene is TRBJ2-1, the V gene TRBV10-2; D is possibly TRBD2 (6 bases). The CDR3 bases are TGCGCCAGCAGTGAGTCTGCGACGGGGGTGAGTGAGCAGTTC. Protein sequence: CASSESATGVSEQF.